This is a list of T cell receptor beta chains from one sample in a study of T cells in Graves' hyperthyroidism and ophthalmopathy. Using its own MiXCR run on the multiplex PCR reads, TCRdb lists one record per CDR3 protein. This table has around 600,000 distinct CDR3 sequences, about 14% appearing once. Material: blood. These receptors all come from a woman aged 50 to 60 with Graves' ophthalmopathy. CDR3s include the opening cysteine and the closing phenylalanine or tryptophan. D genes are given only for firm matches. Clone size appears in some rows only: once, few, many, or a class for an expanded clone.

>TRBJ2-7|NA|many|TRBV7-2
TGTGCCAGCAGCTTAGAGGCAGGGTTGAGCTACGAGCAGTACTTC
CASSLEAGLSYEQYF
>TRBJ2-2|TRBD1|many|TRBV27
TGTGCCAGCAGTGCGGGACAGGCAAGCACCGGGGAGCTGTTTTTT
CASSAGQASTGELFF
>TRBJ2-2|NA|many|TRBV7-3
TGTGCCAGCAGCCCAAGTGGTGGCGGGGAGCTGTTTTTT
CASSPSGGGELFF
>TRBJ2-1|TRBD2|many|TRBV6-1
TGTGCCAGCAAGGGACTAGCGGGAGGGCATATGTACAATGAGCAGTTCTTC
CASKGLAGGHMYNEQFF
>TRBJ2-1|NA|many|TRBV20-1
TGCAGTGCTAGAGATGGGACATCCCTCAATGAGCAGTTCTTC
CSARDGTSLNEQFF
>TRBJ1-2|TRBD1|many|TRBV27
TGTGCCAGCAGTTTATCGTTGGACAGGGGATTCGGCTACACCTTC
CASSLSLDRGFGYTF
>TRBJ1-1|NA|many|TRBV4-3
TGCGCCAGCAGCCAAGATTTTACCGGAGCCGGGAACACTGAAGCTTTCTTT
CASSQDFTGAGNTEAFF
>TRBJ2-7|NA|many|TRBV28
TGTGCCAGCAACCAACGGGGGGCCACCTACGAGCAGTACTTC
CASNQRGATYEQYF
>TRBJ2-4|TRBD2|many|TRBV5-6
TGTGCCAGCAGCTTGCTAGCGGGAGTTGGAAAAAACATTCAGTACTTC
CASSLLAGVGKNIQYF
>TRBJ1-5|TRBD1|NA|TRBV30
TGTGCCTGGAGTGCAGGGGGGCTCTGGCCCCAGCATTTT
CAWSAGGLWPQHF
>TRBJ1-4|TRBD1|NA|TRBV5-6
TGTGCCAGCAGCTTGTTAAGACAGGGGAAGGAAAAACTGTTTTTT
CASSLLRQGKEKLFF
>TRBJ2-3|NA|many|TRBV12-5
TGTGCTAGTGGCCCCTCTGGGCGGAACACAGATACGCAGTATTTT
CASGPSGRNTDTQYF
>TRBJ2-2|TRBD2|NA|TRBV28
TGTGCCAGCACGCTAGCGGGAGATGGCACCGGGGAGCTGTTTTTT
CASTLAGDGTGELFF
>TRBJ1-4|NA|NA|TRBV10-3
TGTGCCATCAGTGAGTTTGGGACGTCAACTAATGAAAAACTGTTTTTT
CAISEFGTSTNEKLFF
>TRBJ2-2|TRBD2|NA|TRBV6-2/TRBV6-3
TGTGCCAGCAGTTACTCGGGTCGACTAGCGGGAGTTGAGTATAACACCGGGGAGCTGTTTTTT
CASSYSGRLAGVEYNTGELFF
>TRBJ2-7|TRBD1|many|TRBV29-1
TGCAGCGTGGGACAGGGGGTCTCCTACGAGCAGTACTTC
CSVGQGVSYEQYF
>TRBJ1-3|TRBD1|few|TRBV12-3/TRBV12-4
TGTGCCAGCAGCCGGGACAGTCTATTCTCTGGAAACACCATATATTTT
CASSRDSLFSGNTIYF
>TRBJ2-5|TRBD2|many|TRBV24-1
TGTGCCACCAGTGGTGGACTAGCGGGATTCGAAGAGACCCAGTACTTC
CATSGGLAGFEETQYF
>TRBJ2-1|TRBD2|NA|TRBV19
TGTGCCAGTAGTACAATAGCGGGAGGTGCCCCTTATAACAATGAGCAGTTCTTC
CASSTIAGGAPYNNEQFF